This T cell receptor beta chain was profiled in a study of identical twins. The study, taken as a whole, reports: Invariant MAIT and iNKT cells could partly confound zero-insertion analyses.

TCRdb fed the 5' RACE reads into MiXCR, producing one record per CDR3 protein. The data hold 400,000 to 500,000 distinct CDR3 sequences, with roughly an eighth observed a single time. On this clonotype itself: What it binds is unknown.

Germline V gene data show CDR1 as SGDLS and CDR2 as YYNGEE. CDR3 length: 15 amino acids. J lost 1 base, V lost 2 bases, and 2 bases had no gene match. This sample also belongs to another study, concerning yellow fever vaccine responses in identical twins. That publication notes: Twin vaccine T cell responses reportedly seemed partly convergent, partly personalized.

Input material: CD4+ T cells sorted from blood. The source of this sequence is a woman in her late teens or twenties in good health. The chain joins TRBV9 to TRBJ2-1, with TRBD1 identical over 8 bases. The CDR3 nucleotides are TGTGCCAGCAGCGTCAGACAGGGGTCCTACAATGAGCAGTTCTTC. This codes for CASSVRQGSYNEQFF.